The text below deals with one T cell receptor (beta chain). The data derive from a study of PD-L1 blockade in urothelial cancer. Study-level background: The median number of T cells present in blood samples was fewer than 150,000.

CDR1 is SGDLS, CDR2 YYNGEE, per germline. The CDR3 is 15 residues long. Losses at the gene ends were 3 bases for V and 7 bases for J; bases not matched to a gene: 8. Sequenced by immunoSEQ multiplex PCR; TCRdb stores in-frame clones only, minus some. Of fewer than 45,000 clones in the sample, roughly four fifths were seen once. This receptor was obtained from a man in his 70s with urothelial cancer. The material was PBMCs, obtained around atezolizumab (anti-PD-L1) treatment. The chain links TRBV9 to TRBJ2-1, with 9 positions matching TRBD2. The CDR3 reads CASSGWGSGSNEQFF. The CDR3 DNA sequence: TGTGCCAGCAGCGGCTGGGGTAGCGGGAGTAATGAGCAGTTCTTC.